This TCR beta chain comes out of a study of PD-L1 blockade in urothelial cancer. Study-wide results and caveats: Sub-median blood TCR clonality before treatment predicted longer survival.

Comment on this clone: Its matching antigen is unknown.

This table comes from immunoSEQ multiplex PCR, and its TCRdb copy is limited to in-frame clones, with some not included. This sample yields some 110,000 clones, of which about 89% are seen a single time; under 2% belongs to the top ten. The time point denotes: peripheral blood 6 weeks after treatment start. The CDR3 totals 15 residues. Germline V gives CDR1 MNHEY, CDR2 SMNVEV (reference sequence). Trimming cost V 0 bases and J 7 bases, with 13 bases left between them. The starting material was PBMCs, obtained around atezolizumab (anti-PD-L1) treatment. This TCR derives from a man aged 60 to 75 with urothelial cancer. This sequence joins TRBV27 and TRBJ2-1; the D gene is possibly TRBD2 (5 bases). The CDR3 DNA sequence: TGTGCCAGCAGTTTATCCAGCGGTATAGTAAATGAGCAGTTCTTC. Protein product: CASSLSSGIVNEQFF.